Below are 29 T cell receptor beta chains sequenced from a single sample in a study of cytomegalovirus exposure and HLA in healthy donors. TCRdb keeps only in-frame clones here, not all; method: immunoSEQ multiplex PCR. The data contain about 73,000 clones, 95% of them singletons. Sequenced input: PBMCs. The receptors were sampled from a man between 18 and 35 years old in good health and CMV-seronegative.

This clone was picked up one time. This rearrangement joins TRBV14 to TRBJ2-1; D is uncertain. The CDR3 is 12 amino acids. Germline CDR1 SGHDN, CDR2 FVKESK. Trimming stripped 3 bases from V and 10 bases from J, with 10 bases between. The CDR3 coding sequence is TGTGCCAGCAGCCAGATCGCCAGGGAGCAGTTCTTC. It yields the protein CASSQIAREQFF.

This sequence joins TRBV9 and TRBJ2-3, with TRBD2 identical over 8 bases. CDR1 SGDLS and CDR2 YYNGEE come from the germline V gene. Trimming cost V 1 base and J 6 bases; bases outside gene matches: 4. This CDR3 is 14 amino acids long. The CDR3 is CASSVYGGADTQYF. Here the CDR3 DNA reads TGTGCCAGCAGCGTATACGGGGGGGCGGATACGCAGTATTTT.

The J gene is TRBJ1-1, the V gene TRBV30; no clear D. Trimming pared 2 bases from V and 4 bases from J, leaving 8 bases between. CDR3 length: 12 amino acids. Per the germline V gene, CDR1 is GTSNPN and CDR2 is SVGIG (reference sequence). CDR3 amino acids: CAWSPRSTEAFF. CDR3 in DNA: TGTGCCTGGAGTCCGAGATCCACTGAAGCTTTCTTT. The whole variable domain, filled in from reference TRBV30 and TRBJ1-1, reads SQTIHQWPATLVQPVGSPLSLECTVEGTSNPNLYWYRQAAGRGLQLLFYSVGIGQISSEVPQNLSASRPQDRQFILSSKKLLLSDSGFYLCAWSPRSTEAFFGQGTRLTVV.

The gene calls are TRBV6-1 and TRBJ2-2; 11 positions agree with TRBD2. Germline trimming cut 4 bases from V and 4 bases from J; bases unmatched to any gene: 2. This CDR3 is 15 amino acids long. CDR1 and CDR2 (germline): MNHNS, SASEGT. CDR3 sequence reads: CASSVSGGATGELFF. For the CDR3, the DNA is TGTGCCAGCAGTGTTAGCGGGGGGGCCACCGGGGAGCTGTTTTTT.

The gene calls are TRBV7-8 and TRBJ1-5; D perhaps matches TRBD1 (5 bases). The V gene lost 5 bases and the J gene lost 1 base, with 9 bases spanning the gap. The germline CDR1 and CDR2 sequences are SGHVS and FQNEAQ. The CDR3 sequence is 14 residues long. The CDR3 here is CASSPRVSNQPQHF. The CDR3 nucleotides read TGTGCCAGCAGCCCCAGGGTCAGCAATCAGCCCCAGCATTTT.

This chain links TRBV14 with TRBJ2-7; 10 bases agree with TRBD2. V gave up 1 base and J gave up 2 bases; unmatched junction bases: 2. The CDR3 loop spans 15 amino acids. Germline CDR1 SGHDN, CDR2 FVKESK. As DNA, the CDR3 is TGTGCCAGCAGCCAAGCAAGCGGGGGGGCCTACGAGCAGTACTTC. It yields the protein CASSQASGGAYEQYF.

The genes are TRBV4-3 and TRBJ2-1; 8 bases agree with TRBD1. This CDR3 comprises 17 residues. J was trimmed by 7 bases and V by 0 bases; bases with no gene match: 11. Germline V CDR1 and CDR2: LGHNA, YSLEER. CDR3 loop: CASSQDTDRVDGNEQFF. For the CDR3, the DNA is TGCGCCAGCAGCCAAGATACGGACAGGGTAGACGGAAATGAGCAGTTCTTC.

CDR3 sequence reads: CASSEGVEQYF. CDR3 in DNA: TGTGCCAGCTCAGAAGGGGTCGAGCAGTACTTC. This chain joins TRBV18 and TRBJ2-7, with D possibly TRBD1 on 5 matching bases. V lost 5 bases to trimming and J lost 6 bases, with 8 bases between them. This CDR3 spans 11 amino acids. The germline gives CDR1 KGHSH, CDR2 LQKENI.

The chain combines TRBV4-2 with TRBJ1-5; weak D call: TRBD1 (5 bases). Trimming pared 0 bases from V and 6 bases from J, leaving 12 bases between. Germline CDR1 LGHNA, CDR2 YNFKEQ. This CDR3 has 15 amino acids. The CDR3: CASSQEGQGTQPQHF. The DNA of the CDR3 is TGTGCCAGCAGCCAAGAGGGTCAGGGTACTCAGCCCCAGCATTTT.

This chain joins TRBV27 and TRBJ2-1, with TRBD1 matching over 7 bases. V trimming: 0 bases; J trimming: 7 bases; junction bases outside the gene matches: 6. Germline CDR1 MNHEY, CDR2 SMNVEV (reference sequence). The CDR3 is 15 residues long. The CDR3 sequence is CASSLSGGRGNEQFF. The CDR3 region has the DNA TGTGCCAGCAGTTTATCGGGCGGCAGGGGGAATGAGCAGTTCTTC.

V gene TRBV6-6 combines with J gene TRBJ1-1; D is possibly TRBD1 (6 bases). The CDR3 runs 13 residues. Trimming pared 6 bases from V and 0 bases from J, leaving 8 bases between. Germline V gives CDR1 MNHNY, CDR2 SVGAGI (reference sequence). The CDR3 here is CASSPGVNTEAFF. Here the CDR3 DNA reads TGTGCCAGCAGCCCAGGGGTGAACACTGAAGCTTTCTTT.

The chain combines TRBV11-1 with TRBJ1-2; 8 positions match TRBD1. CDR1 and CDR2 (germline): SGHAT, FQDESV (reference sequence). CDR3 length equals 14 residues. Trimming cost V 4 bases and J 10 bases; bases outside gene matches: 11. This CDR3 reads CASSSVGPTGAYTF. CDR3 nucleotides: TGTGCCAGCAGCTCAGTTGGGCCGACAGGGGCCTACACCTTC.

CDR3 in amino acids: CASSLAAAAGELFF. Written as DNA, the CDR3 is TGCGCCAGCAGCCTCGCAGCAGCGGCCGGGGAGCTGTTTTTT. This sequence joins TRBV5-1 and TRBJ2-2, with D perhaps TRBD2 (5 bases). From germline, CDR1 is SGHRS and CDR2 YFSETQ. CDR3 length equals 14 residues. V was cut by 4 bases and J by 6 bases, with 13 bases left in between.

This CDR3 reads CASSGGQGWAGANVLTF. CDR3 bases: TGTGCCAGCAGCGGCGGACAGGGTTGGGCTGGGGCCAACGTCCTGACTTTC. The chain carries TRBV5-6 and TRBJ2-6; 8 nucleotides align to TRBD1. The length of the CDR3 is 17 residues. After removal of 4 bases from V and 2 bases from J, the junction contained 8 bases not matched to a gene. Germline CDR1 reads SGHDT; CDR2 reads YYEEEE. Drawing the rest from reference TRBV5-6 and TRBJ2-6, the complete variable domain is DAGVTQSPTHLIKTRGQQVTLRCSPKSGHDTVSWYQQALGQGPQFIFQYYEEEERQRGNFPDRFSGHQFPNYSSELNVNALLLGDSALYLCASSGGQGWAGANVLTFGAGSRLTVL.

The genes are TRBV30 and TRBJ1-6, with D hard to call. The germline V gene has CDR1 GTSNPN and CDR2 SVGIG (reference sequence). The CDR3 is 13 residues long. The V end lost 2 bases, the J end lost 7 bases, and 9 bases lay between the germline ends. As DNA, the CDR3 is TGTGCCTGGAGTACCGGACTCAATTCACCCCTCCACTTT. Translation gives CAWSTGLNSPLHF.

The V gene is TRBV18, the J gene TRBJ1-3, with D perhaps TRBD1 (5 bases). Germline V gives CDR1 KGHSH, CDR2 LQKENI. The V gene lost 5 bases and the J gene lost 0 bases, with 8 bases spanning the gap. This CDR3 has 14 residues. The CDR3 coding sequence is TGTGCCAGCTCAACCGACAGCTCTGGAAACACCATATATTTT. Amino acids: CASSTDSSGNTIYF.

The chain joins TRBV6-5 to TRBJ2-1, with TRBD2 identical over 9 bases. CDR1 is MNHEY and CDR2 is SVGAGI in the germline V gene. V shed 4 bases and J 8 bases; nucleotides not matched to a gene: 6. The CDR3 spans 14 residues. DNA of the CDR3: TGTGCCAGCAGTTTGGGACTAGCTTCTCATGAGCAGTTCTTC. This translates into CASSLGLASHEQFF.

The CDR3 DNA is TGTGCCAGCAGTTTGGGGCAGGGGTCTACTGAAGCTTTCTTT. Its translation is CASSLGQGSTEAFF. The rearrangement links TRBV27 to TRBJ1-1; TRBD1 is a possible D gene (6 bases). With 3 bases removed from V and 5 bases from J, the gap between germline ends came to 13 bases. Germline assignment: CDR1 MNHEY and CDR2 SMNVEV (reference sequence). The CDR3 contains 14 residues.

The V call is TRBV27, the J call TRBJ1-3; D perhaps matches TRBD1 (6 bases). The germline gives CDR1 MNHEY, CDR2 SMNVEV (reference sequence). The CDR3 runs to 16 residues. The germline V and J ends were trimmed by 0 bases and 2 bases, with 11 bases remaining between them. The CDR3 sequence: CASSLSGQYAGNTIYF. The CDR3 DNA reads TGTGCCAGCAGTTTATCCGGACAGTACGCTGGAAACACCATATATTTT.

This chain joins TRBV7-6 and TRBJ1-5; D gene unclear. V lost 5 bases and J lost 3, with 17 bases in between. Per the germline V gene, CDR1 is SGHVS and CDR2 is FNYEAQ. CDR3 length: 16 amino acids. Written as DNA, the CDR3 is TGTGCCAGCAGCCAGAACTCAGGCCAGGTCAATCAGCCCCAGCATTTT. Its protein product is CASSQNSGQVNQPQHF. Full variable domain (remainder filled in from reference TRBV7-6 and TRBJ1-5): GAGVSQSPRYKVTKRGQDVALRCDPISGHVSLYWYRQALGQGPEFLTYFNYEAQQDKSGLPNDRFSAERPEGSISTLTIQRTEQRDSAMYRCASSQNSGQVNQPQHFGDGTRLSIL.

The chain has TRBV27 and TRBJ2-7; 7 bases map to TRBD1. CDR3 length: 13 residues. With V trimmed by 6 bases and J by 0 bases, 2 bases remained unmatched. CDR1 MNHEY and CDR2 SMNVEV come from the germline V gene (reference sequence). CDR3 bases: TGTGCCAGCAGGAGGGACAGCTCCTACGAGCAGTACTTC. Its protein is CASRRDSSYEQYF.

CDR3 region: CASSYLGGTDTQYF. For the CDR3, the DNA is TGTGCCAGCAGTTATCTCGGGGGGACAGATACGCAGTATTTT. The J gene is TRBJ2-3, the V gene TRBV6-5; 7 bases match TRBD2. The CDR3 sequence is 14 residues long. V shed 3 bases, J shed 3 bases, and the junction held 3 bases outside the gene matches. CDR1 is MNHEY, CDR2 SVGAGI, per germline.

The chain links TRBV9 to TRBJ2-7; TRBD1 matches at 8 bases. Germline CDR1 reads SGDLS; CDR2 reads YYNGEE. After removal of 2 bases from V and 6 bases from J, the junction contained 13 bases not matched to a gene. The CDR3 has 16 residues. The CDR3 nucleotides are TGTGCCAGCAGCGTTGGGGCAGGGGGCCTCATTCGCGAGCAGTACTTC. As protein: CASSVGAGGLIREQYF. The entire variable domain, with the rest obtained from reference TRBV9 and TRBJ2-7, is as follows: DSGVTQTPKHLITATGQRVTLRCSPRSGDLSVYWYQQSLDQGLQFLIQYYNGEERAKGNILERFSAQQFPDLHSELNLSSLELGDSALYFCASSVGAGGLIREQYFGPGTRLTVT.

The chain joins TRBV19 to TRBJ1-1; 10 bases match TRBD1. This CDR3 spans 14 amino acids. The junction had 4 bases not matched to a gene; V was cut back by 3 bases and J by 6 bases. Germline CDR1 and CDR2: LNHDA and SQIVND (reference sequence). CDR3 sequence: CASSIPGQGAEAFF. CDR3 in DNA: TGTGCCAGTAGTATCCCCGGACAGGGGGCTGAAGCTTTCTTT. Drawing the rest from reference TRBV19 and TRBJ1-1, the complete variable domain is DGGITQSPKYLFRKEGQNVTLSCEQNLNHDAMYWYRQDPGQGLRLIYYSQIVNDFQKGDIAEGYSVSREKKESFPLTVTSAQKNPTAFYLCASSIPGQGAEAFFGQGTRLTVV.

This chain uses TRBV18 with TRBJ2-5; D gene ambiguous. Germline CDR1 and CDR2: KGHSH and LQKENI. The length of the CDR3 is 12 residues. Trimming removed 4 bases at V and 2 bases at J, with 5 bases between. CDR3 DNA: TGTGCCAGCTCACGCGCGCAAGAGACCCAGTACTTC. Translating gives CASSRAQETQYF.

This rearrangement joins TRBV6-1 to TRBJ1-1; TRBD1 matches at 9 bases. This CDR3 is built from 15 residues. CDR1 is MNHNS, CDR2 SASEGT, per germline. Trimming at V came to 7 bases and at J to 11 bases, leaving 17 bases not matched to a gene. The CDR3 nucleotides read TGTGCCAGCATCTCCTTTTTGCATTTTGGGACAGGGGCTTTCTTT. Its translation: CASISFLHFGTGAFF.

This clone was recorded once. V usage is TRBV18 and J usage is TRBJ1-2; D perhaps matches TRBD1 (6 bases). V gave up 3 bases and J gave up 4 bases, with 9 bases separating them. Per the germline V gene, CDR1 is KGHSH and CDR2 is LQKENI. The CDR3 is made up of 13 amino acids. The DNA for the CDR3 is TGTGCCAGCTCACCCGGACAGCCCTATGGCTACACCTTC. Its protein product is CASSPGQPYGYTF.

The CDR3 coding sequence is TGTGCCAGCAGTTCCCTAGCGGGGGGGCCGACAGAGACCCAGTACTTC. Translation: CASSSLAGGPTETQYF. This rearrangement joins TRBV27 to TRBJ2-5; TRBD2 matches at 12 bases. The CDR3 consists of 16 residues. V gave up 4 bases and J gave up 4 bases; unmatched junction bases: 7. Germline V gene data show CDR1 as MNHEY and CDR2 as SMNVEV (reference sequence).

This chain uses TRBV30 with TRBJ1-2; no clear D gene. The CDR3 has 12 residues. Germline V lookup: CDR1 GTSNPN, CDR2 SVGIG (reference sequence). Deletions cut 5 bases from V and 5 bases from J, with 12 bases between. CDR3 region: CAWESIIYGYTF. CDR3 in DNA: TGTGCCTGGGAGTCTATTATATATGGCTACACCTTC.